This T cell receptor beta chain appears in the sequencing data of a study of response to subunit inactivated influenza vaccine. Study-wide findings and caveats: T cells newly recruited by each seasonal influenza vaccination are few, the authors suggested.

This clonotype was counted between two and nine times. Its antigen remains unidentified. TCRdb processed the RT-PCR reads anew with MiXCR; each CDR3 protein has one entry. The repertoire includes about 500,000 distinct CDR3 sequences, about 15% of them detected once, and less than 4% sits in the top ten. The CDR3 consists of 15 residues. Germline CDR1 reads SGHRS; CDR2 reads YFSETQ. The V end lost 0 bases, the J end lost 4 bases, and 13 bases lay between the germline ends. The genes are TRBV5-1 and TRBJ2-5; D is perhaps TRBD2 (5 bases). This sequence was found in a man between 50 and 69 years old who received an inactivated influenza vaccine. This specimen consisted of CD4+ T cells sorted from PBMCs, obtained roughly 24 months after vaccination. CDR3 coding DNA: TGCGCCAGCAGCTTGGCGTCGAGGGAACCAGAGACCCAGTACTTC. This encodes CASSLASREPETQYF.